This T cell receptor beta chain was recovered during a study of shared clonotypes between healthy human individuals. Findings of the study overall: Naive CD4 clonotypes were shared across several donors at around 5%. Relative to clonotypes present in all four donors, those not shared had lower generation probabilities.

Regarding this clone: Its matching antigen is unknown.

Tens of thousands of T cell genomes, or around 0.2 ug DNA, went into the sorted-subset replicate PCRs. Repertoires were generated with immunoSEQ multiplex PCR, while TCRdb's copy carries only in-frame clones and drops some. The table lists millions of clones, about 93% of them singletons, with about 1.8% in the top ten. The V gene lost 3 bases and the J gene lost 2 bases, with 8 bases spanning the gap. CDR1 MNHEY and CDR2 SMNVEV come from the germline V gene (reference sequence). The length of the CDR3 is 13 residues. The naive CD8 population came from CD45RO-negative cells selected for CCR7, without terminally differentiated effector memory CD45RA+ cells. Every one of the donors was a Caucasian adult that lived in Nashville, Tennessee.

The TCR originated in a man between 18 and 35 years old in good health. Some clones in this sample may be carry-over from other donors' samples. The rearrangement joins TRBV27 to TRBJ2-7, with D unclear. The sequencing input was naive CD8+ T cells from PBMCs. The DNA of the CDR3 is TGTGCCAGCAGTTTGAAAGATCCCTACGAGCAGTACTTC. Protein product: CASSLKDPYEQYF.